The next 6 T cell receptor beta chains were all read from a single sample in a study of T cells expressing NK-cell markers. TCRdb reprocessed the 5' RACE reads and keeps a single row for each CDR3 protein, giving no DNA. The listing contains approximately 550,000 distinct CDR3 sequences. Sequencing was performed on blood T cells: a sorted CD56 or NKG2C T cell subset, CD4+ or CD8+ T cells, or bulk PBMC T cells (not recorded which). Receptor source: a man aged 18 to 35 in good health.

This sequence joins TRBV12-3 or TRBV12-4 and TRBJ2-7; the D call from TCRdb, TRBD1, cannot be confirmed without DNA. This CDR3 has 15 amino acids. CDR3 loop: CASSYMTGGRGEQYF.

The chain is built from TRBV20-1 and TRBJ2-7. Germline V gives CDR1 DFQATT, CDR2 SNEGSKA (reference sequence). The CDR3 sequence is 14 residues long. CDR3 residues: CSARDPSGFHKQYF.

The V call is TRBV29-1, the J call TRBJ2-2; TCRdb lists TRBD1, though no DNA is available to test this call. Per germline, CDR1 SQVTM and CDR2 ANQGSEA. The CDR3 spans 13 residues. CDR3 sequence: CSGYRGSTGELFF.

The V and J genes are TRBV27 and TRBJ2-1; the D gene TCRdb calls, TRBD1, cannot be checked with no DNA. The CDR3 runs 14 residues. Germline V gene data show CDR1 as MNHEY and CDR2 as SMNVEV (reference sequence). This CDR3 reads CASSLSDWGNEQFF.

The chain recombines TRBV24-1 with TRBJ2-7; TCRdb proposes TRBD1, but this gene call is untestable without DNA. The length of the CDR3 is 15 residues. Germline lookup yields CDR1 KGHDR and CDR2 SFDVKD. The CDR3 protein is CATSDAGTGRDEQYF.

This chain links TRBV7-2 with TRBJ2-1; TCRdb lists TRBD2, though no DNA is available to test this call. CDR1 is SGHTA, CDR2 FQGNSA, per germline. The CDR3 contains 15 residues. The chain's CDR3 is CASSFPLAGLNEQFF.